This passage covers 22 T cell receptor beta chains from one sample sequenced in a study of Graves' ophthalmopathy and Graves' hyperthyroidism. RNA transcripts were the source from which TCR beta CDR3 regions were amplified. Second-round multiplex PCR followed a first-round RT-PCR using HTBI primers. TCRdb reprocessed the multiplex PCR reads via MiXCR and lists one record per CDR3 protein. The profile shows 200,000 to 300,000 distinct CDR3 sequences, less than 55% of them singletons. Sequencing was performed on peripheral blood. The receptors were gathered from an adult man with Graves' ophthalmopathy.

The chain recombines TRBV12-3 or TRBV12-4 with TRBJ1-5; the D is unclear. V lost 8 bases, J lost 1 base, and 12 bases lay in between. There are 14 residues in the CDR3. CDR3 nucleotides: TGTGCCAGCCGCTACGGGCAGAGCAATCAGCCCCAGCATTTT. The encoded protein is CASRYGQSNQPQHF.

This rearrangement joins TRBV2 to TRBJ2-6, with D perhaps being TRBD1 or TRBD2 (5 bases each). With 4 bases removed from V and 0 bases from J, the gap between germline ends came to 13 bases. Germline lookup yields CDR1 SNHLY and CDR2 FYNNEI. The CDR3 has 17 amino acids. As DNA, the CDR3 is TGTGCCAGCAGTGGATGGACACTAGACTCTGGGGCCAACGTCCTGACTTTC. Encoded protein: CASSGWTLDSGANVLTF.

The genes are TRBV6-1 and TRBJ1-4, with D hard to call. The CDR3 totals 14 residues. Trimming removed 2 bases at V and 4 bases at J, with 8 bases between. CDR1 and CDR2 from the germline V gene are MNHNS and SASEGT. CDR3 residues: CASSESQINEKLFF. The CDR3 nucleotides read TGTGCCAGCAGTGAAAGCCAGATTAATGAAAAACTGTTTTTT.

The sample holds a few counts of this clonotype. V and J are TRBV24-1 and TRBJ2-5; D is unclear. The germline V gene has CDR1 KGHDR and CDR2 SFDVKD. Deletions cut 5 bases from V and 3 bases from J, with 15 bases between. The CDR3 runs to 15 residues. CDR3 region: CATSVSGRNKETQYF. CDR3 nucleotides: TGTGCCACCAGTGTGTCCGGAAGAAACAAAGAGACCCAGTACTTC.

The table lists this clonotype with a few counts. The J gene is TRBJ2-7, the V gene TRBV10-1; D may be TRBD1 (6 bases). The CDR3 covers 12 residues. The V end lost 9 bases, the J end lost 5 bases, and 14 bases lay between the germline ends. The germline V gene encodes CDR1 WNHNN and CDR2 SYGVQD (reference sequence). The CDR3 DNA is TGCGCCAGTTCTACAGGGTTCCACGAGCAGTACTTC. Its protein is CASSTGFHEQYF.

Remarks on this clonotype: The germline gene is not matched at one end of the junction; a read error may be the cause. The chain couples TRBV10-3 to TRBJ1-2, with TRBD1 as a possible D gene (5 bases). The CDR3 covers 14 residues. The V gene's germline CDR1 is ENHRY and CDR2 SYGVKD. In DNA, the CDR3 is TGTGCCAGCAGTGAAGACAGTTTTAACTATGGCTACACCTTC. Its protein is CASSEDSFNYGYTF.

This clonotype was seen just once. The CDR3 nucleotides are TGTGCCAGCAGCTCTCCCCCCTCACGGGAACAAGAGACCCAGTACTTC. Encoded protein: CASSSPPSREQETQYF. The V and J genes are TRBV7-9 and TRBJ2-5, with a weak D call TRBD2 (5 bases). The germline CDR1 and CDR2 sequences are SEHNR and FQNEAQ (reference sequence). Trimming took off 4 bases at V and 2 bases at J, with 17 bases between the two ends. This CDR3 spans 16 amino acids.

The chain links TRBV7-9 to TRBJ2-2, with TRBD2 matching 14 bases. This CDR3 contains 15 residues. Germline V CDR1 and CDR2: SEHNR, FQNEAQ (reference sequence). V shed 5 bases and J 7 bases; nucleotides not matched to a gene: 3. This CDR3 is CASSRTSGRSGELFF. The CDR3 nucleotides read TGTGCCAGCAGCCGGACTAGCGGGAGGAGCGGGGAGCTGTTTTTT.

The J gene is TRBJ1-5, the V gene TRBV2; no firm D call. This CDR3 region has 14 residues. Germline V gene sequence: CDR1 SNHLY, CDR2 FYNNEI. Between the trimmed V and J ends, which lost 7 bases and 1 base, there was a span of 11 bases. The CDR3 sequence: CASTPNSSNQPQHF. The CDR3 coding sequence is TGTGCCAGCACGCCCAACTCGAGCAATCAGCCCCAGCATTTT.

V usage is TRBV7-2 and J usage is TRBJ1-3; a possible D gene is TRBD1 (5 bases). V was trimmed by 6 bases and J by 0 bases, leaving 12 bases between them. The CDR3 runs 15 residues. CDR1 and CDR2 (germline): SGHTA, FQGNSA. CDR3 bases: TGTGCCAGCAGACAATCAGGGTCCTCTGGAAACACCATATATTTT. Its protein product is CASRQSGSSGNTIYF. The whole variable domain, filled in from reference TRBV7-2 and TRBJ1-3, reads GAGVSQSPSNKVTEKGKDVELRCDPISGHTALYWYRQSLGQGLEFLIYFQGNSAPDKSGLPSDRFSAERTGGSVSTLTIQRTQQEDSAVYLCASRQSGSSGNTIYFGEGSWLTVV.

The chain uses TRBV7-2 and TRBJ2-6; D is uncertain. The CDR3 is made up of 15 amino acids. V was pared by 2 bases and J by 0 bases, with 5 bases between. The germline V gene encodes CDR1 SGHTA and CDR2 FQGNSA. CDR3 nucleotide sequence: TGTGCCAGCAGCTTAACTGGCTCTGGGGCCAACGTCCTGACTTTC. This translates into CASSLTGSGANVLTF.

This chain joins TRBV13 and TRBJ2-5; tentatively, D is TRBD1 (5 bases). V lost 7 bases and J 2 bases, leaving 11 bases between the germline ends. CDR1 is PRHDT and CDR2 is FYEKMQ in the germline V gene (reference sequence). The CDR3 is 13 residues long. The CDR3 is CASTFQGQETQYF. The CDR3 nucleotides are TGTGCCAGCACCTTTCAGGGTCAAGAGACCCAGTACTTC.

The chain employs TRBV12-3 or TRBV12-4 and TRBJ2-2; 9 bases line up with TRBD2. CDR3 length: 16 residues. J was trimmed by 5 bases and V by 3 bases; bases with no gene match: 7. The CDR3 DNA sequence: TGTGCCAGCAGTTTTCCGGGTAGCGGGGGAACCGGGGAGCTGTTTTTT. It yields the protein CASSFPGSGGTGELFF.

The count of this clonotype is one. The CDR3 carries no conserved terminal phenylalanine or tryptophan, so it likely arises from a read error. The chain has TRBV29-1 and TRBJ1-6, with D perhaps TRBD1 (5 bases). The CDR3 loop spans 12 amino acids. The germline gives CDR1 SQVTM, CDR2 ANQGSEA. V lost 7 bases, J lost 7 bases, and 11 bases lay in between. This chain's CDR3 is CSDRQLNSPLHL. CDR3 coding DNA: TGCAGCGACCGACAGTTAAATTCACCCCTCCACCTT.

This clonotype was observed a handful of times. The J gene is TRBJ1-1, the V gene TRBV7-2, with D perhaps matching TRBD1 (6 bases). V was trimmed by 2 bases and J by 3 bases, leaving 10 bases between them. CDR3 size: 14 residues. Per the germline V gene, CDR1 is SGHTA and CDR2 is FQGNSA. CDR3 loop: CASSLSKGDTEAFF. The CDR3, as DNA: TGTGCCAGCAGCTTATCTAAGGGGGACACTGAAGCTTTCTTT.

This clonotype appeared once. The chain uses TRBV12-3 or TRBV12-4 and TRBJ2-7; TRBD2 matches at 7 bases. With V trimmed by 3 bases and J by 6 bases, 8 bases remained unmatched. The CDR3 contains 14 residues. In DNA form, the CDR3 reads TGTGCCAGCAGTTTGTGGACTAGTCTATCCGAGCAGTACTTC. Amino acid sequence: CASSLWTSLSEQYF.

The chain carries TRBV2 and TRBJ2-5; D remains ambiguous. This CDR3 comprises 14 residues. Trimming took 1 base from V and 1 from J, leaving 7 bases between them. The germline V gene has CDR1 SNHLY and CDR2 FYNNEI. The CDR3 nucleotides read TGTGCCAGCAGTGAAGTACCCGTCCAAGAGACCCAGTACTTC. It encodes CASSEVPVQETQYF.

The chain uses TRBV10-3 and TRBJ2-7; a weak D match, TRBD2 (6 bases). There are 15 residues in the CDR3. Germline loops: CDR1 ENHRY, CDR2 SYGVKD. The V end lost 0 bases, the J end lost 4 bases, and 13 bases lay between the germline ends. The chain's CDR3 is CAISESTGAAYEQYF. CDR3 DNA sequence: TGTGCCATCAGTGAGTCGACGGGAGCAGCTTACGAGCAGTACTTC.

This clonotype has only a few counts. The V call is TRBV7-9, the J call TRBJ2-7; no clear D. The germline V gene encodes CDR1 SEHNR and CDR2 FQNEAQ (reference sequence). Trimming left V 2 bases short and J 2 bases short, with 10 bases between. The CDR3 has 14 residues. This chain's CDR3 is CASSLISRAYEQYF. The CDR3 coding sequence is TGTGCCAGCAGCTTAATATCTAGGGCCTACGAGCAGTACTTC.

The V and J genes are TRBV29-1 and TRBJ1-1; D is uncertain. Germline CDR1 and CDR2: SQVTM and ANQGSEA. The CDR3 length is 11 residues. V lost 4 bases and J 7 bases, leaving 10 bases between the germline ends. The CDR3 nucleotides are TGCAGCGTTGCCCGGGGAAGTGAAGCTTTCTTT. Its protein product is CSVARGSEAFF.

This chain uses TRBV15 with TRBJ2-5; D is perhaps TRBD2 (6 bases). Germline V CDR1 and CDR2: LNHNV, YYDKDF (reference sequence). The CDR3 has 15 amino acids. The V end was cut by 0 bases, the J end by 3 bases, with 11 bases between. The CDR3 here is CATSRDPSGEETQYF. CDR3 in DNA: TGTGCCACCAGCAGAGATCCCTCGGGGGAAGAGACCCAGTACTTC.

The rearrangement uses TRBV19 and TRBJ2-7; 7 bases fit TRBD1. The CDR3 runs 15 residues. V shed 5 bases and J 2 bases; nucleotides not matched to a gene: 9. The V gene's germline CDR1 is LNHDA and CDR2 SQIVND (reference sequence). The DNA of the CDR3 is TGTGCCAGTAGTCACGCCGGGACAGAAGCCTACGAGCAGTACTTC. It codes for CASSHAGTEAYEQYF.